This TCR beta chain was captured by sequencing in a study of blood T cell repertoires in COVID-19. On the study more broadly: The origin of the acute and convalescent COVID-19 samples was the United States, Italy and Spain. From T cells, B-cell-depleted T cells, or PBMCs came the material, which was cDNA or gDNA.

The CDR3 length is 13 residues. Per germline, CDR1 KGHSH and CDR2 LQKENI. V gave up 3 bases and J gave up 8 bases, with 11 bases separating them. Per the authors' pipeline: Reference gene primer amplification yielded estimated nucleated cell counts. The assay was immunoSEQ multiplex PCR, and TCRdb's table has in-frame clones only and misses some. Clone size and the V and J calls come from that table; the DNA yielded D and trimming. This table holds roughly 200,000 clones, less than 90% found once. Participants were placed into cohorts based on the clinical history they reported. V gene TRBV18 combines with J gene TRBJ2-1, with D possibly being TRBD1 (5 bases). This receptor was obtained from a woman under 40 who had been exposed to COVID-19. The specimen sequenced was PBMCs or T cells enriched from blood (not recorded which). The CDR3 bases are TGTGCCAGCTCACCCCAGGGTTTCGATGAGCAGTTCTTC. Protein sequence: CASSPQGFDEQFF.